A selection of T cell receptor beta chains follows, all from one sample in a study of blood T cell repertoires in COVID-19. Clones were read by immunoSEQ multiplex PCR, and TCRdb kept only the in-frame ones, dropping some. The sample consists of more than 45,000 clones, under 90% of them appearing once. Input material: peripheral blood. These receptors all come from a woman older than 75 with COVID-19, enrolled during active disease. The CDR3 runs from the conserved cysteine through the conserved F or W. A D gene is named only where the DNA matches it firmly. Rows may omit the clone size; those that give it use once, few, many or a size class.

v_call: TRBV19; j_call: TRBJ2-7; d_call: TRBD1; clone_size: NA; cdr3_nt: TGTGCCAGTAGTGACAGGGGACGATCCTACGAGCAGTACTTC; cdr3_aa: CASSDRGRSYEQYF
v_call: TRBV11-1; j_call: TRBJ2-7; d_call: NA; clone_size: NA; cdr3_nt: TGTGCCAGCAGCGCCATTCGAGGCTACGAGCAGTACTTC; cdr3_aa: CASSAIRGYEQYF
v_call: TRBV3-1/TRBV3-2; j_call: TRBJ1-1; d_call: TRBD1; clone_size: few; cdr3_nt: TGTGCCAGCAGCCAAGGGGACAGGGGGTTAATGAACACTGAAGCTTTCTTT; cdr3_aa: CASSQGDRGLMNTEAFF
v_call: TRBV5-1; j_call: TRBJ1-6; d_call: NA; clone_size: NA; cdr3_nt: TGCGCCAGCAGCGAGAGCGGATCCTATAATTCACCCCTCCACTTT; cdr3_aa: CASSESGSYNSPLHF
v_call: TRBV7-2; j_call: TRBJ2-7; d_call: TRBD2; clone_size: NA; cdr3_nt: TGTGCCAGCAGCCCAGGGACTAGCGGGAAAGGCGAGCAGTACTTC; cdr3_aa: CASSPGTSGKGEQYF
v_call: TRBV24-1; j_call: TRBJ1-2; d_call: TRBD1; clone_size: NA; cdr3_nt: TGTGCCACCAGTGATCCCACCCGGACAGGGACCAACTATGGCTACACCTTC; cdr3_aa: CATSDPTRTGTNYGYTF
v_call: TRBV9; j_call: TRBJ2-6; d_call: NA; clone_size: NA; cdr3_nt: TGTGCCAGCAGCGTAGCTGCGGGCACTGGGGCCAACGTCCTGACTTTC; cdr3_aa: CASSVAAGTGANVLTF
v_call: TRBV11-1; j_call: TRBJ1-1; d_call: NA; clone_size: NA; cdr3_nt: TGTGCCAGCAGCTTATGGAGTCCGGTGGCTGAAGCTTTCTTT; cdr3_aa: CASSLWSPVAEAFF
v_call: TRBV5-1; j_call: TRBJ1-4; d_call: NA; clone_size: NA; cdr3_nt: TGCGCCAGCAGCCTCTTGACAGATGAAAAACTGTTTTTT; cdr3_aa: CASSLLTDEKLFF
v_call: TRBV5-4; j_call: TRBJ2-7; d_call: TRBD2; clone_size: NA; cdr3_nt: TGTGCCAGCAGCTTGGGTCTAGCGGGAGGGGTTACGAAGCAGTACTTC; cdr3_aa: CASSLGLAGGVTKQYF
v_call: TRBV5-1; j_call: TRBJ2-3; d_call: TRBD2; clone_size: NA; cdr3_nt: TGCGCCAGCAGCAGGATAGCGGGCTACACAGATACGCAGTATTTT; cdr3_aa: CASSRIAGYTDTQYF
v_call: TRBV2; j_call: TRBJ2-2; d_call: NA; clone_size: once; cdr3_nt: TGTGCCAGCAAACAGGCCGGGGAGCTGTTTTTT; cdr3_aa: CASKQAGELFF
v_call: TRBV5-1; j_call: TRBJ2-2; d_call: NA; clone_size: NA; cdr3_nt: TGCGCCAGCGGGCGGGACCCCGAGAACACCGGGGAGCTGTTTTTT; cdr3_aa: CASGRDPENTGELFF
v_call: TRBV5-1; j_call: TRBJ1-4; d_call: NA; clone_size: once; cdr3_nt: TGCGCCAGCAGCCTGACTACAGGGCGGGCTAATGAAAAACTGTTTTTT; cdr3_aa: CASSLTTGRANEKLFF
v_call: TRBV29-1; j_call: TRBJ1-1; d_call: TRBD1; clone_size: NA; cdr3_nt: TGCAGCGTTGGTGAGGGGGCGAACACTGAAGCTTTCTTT; cdr3_aa: CSVGEGANTEAFF
v_call: TRBV11-2; j_call: TRBJ2-7; d_call: NA; clone_size: NA; cdr3_nt: TGTGCCAGCAGCTTAGGTCCGCGGGGTCCCTACGAGCAGTACTTC; cdr3_aa: CASSLGPRGPYEQYF
v_call: TRBV5-1; j_call: TRBJ2-7; d_call: NA; clone_size: NA; cdr3_nt: TGCGCCAGCAGCTTGTCGGCGGGGAATAACTACGAGCAGTACTTC; cdr3_aa: CASSLSAGNNYEQYF
v_call: TRBV5-1; j_call: TRBJ2-3; d_call: TRBD1; clone_size: few; cdr3_nt: TGCGCCAGCAGCCCAGGGACAGGGGTAAAAGATACGCAGTATTTT; cdr3_aa: CASSPGTGVKDTQYF
v_call: TRBV18; j_call: TRBJ2-1; d_call: NA; clone_size: few; cdr3_nt: TGTGCCAGCTCAGAGGTAGGGGGATTCCGGAATGAGCAGTTCTTC; cdr3_aa: CASSEVGGFRNEQFF
v_call: TRBV14; j_call: TRBJ1-2; d_call: TRBD1; clone_size: NA; cdr3_nt: TGTGCCAGCAGCCCATGGACAGGGTTGAACTATGGCTACACCTTC; cdr3_aa: CASSPWTGLNYGYTF
v_call: TRBV30; j_call: TRBJ1-1; d_call: NA; clone_size: NA; cdr3_nt: TGTGCCTGGAGTCAGGGGTTGAACACTGAAGCTTTCTTT; cdr3_aa: CAWSQGLNTEAFF
v_call: TRBV9; j_call: TRBJ2-1; d_call: TRBD1; clone_size: NA; cdr3_nt: TGTGCCAGCAGCGTAGGACAGGGGCTCTACAATGAGCAGTTCTTC; cdr3_aa: CASSVGQGLYNEQFF
v_call: TRBV19; j_call: TRBJ1-1; d_call: TRBD1; clone_size: few; cdr3_nt: TGTGCCAGTAGGATCGACAGGGCTAAGAACACTGAAGCTTTCTTT; cdr3_aa: CASRIDRAKNTEAFF
v_call: TRBV20-1; j_call: TRBJ1-2; d_call: TRBD1; clone_size: NA; cdr3_nt: TGCAACCTAGGACAGGGAAGAGGCTACACCTTC; cdr3_aa: CNLGQGRGYTF
v_call: TRBV5-1; j_call: TRBJ1-2; d_call: NA; clone_size: NA; cdr3_nt: TGCGCCAGCAGAGTCGGGACCTGGGCGGGGAAATATGGCTACACCTTC; cdr3_aa: CASRVGTWAGKYGYTF
v_call: TRBV4-2; j_call: TRBJ1-5; d_call: NA; clone_size: NA; cdr3_nt: TGTGCCAGCAGCCACTCGCCCTGGGGGACTGGCAATCAGCCCCAGCATTTT; cdr3_aa: CASSHSPWGTGNQPQHF
v_call: TRBV19; j_call: TRBJ2-1; d_call: TRBD1; clone_size: NA; cdr3_nt: TGTGCCAGTAGTCCCAAGGACAGGACCAAATACAATGAGCAGTTCTTC; cdr3_aa: CASSPKDRTKYNEQFF
v_call: TRBV5-1; j_call: TRBJ1-5; d_call: TRBD1; clone_size: NA; cdr3_nt: TGCGCCAGCAGCTTGGACCCAGGACAGGGGGTCGATCAGCCCCAGCATTTT; cdr3_aa: CASSLDPGQGVDQPQHF
v_call: TRBV6-4; j_call: TRBJ2-7; d_call: TRBD2; clone_size: NA; cdr3_nt: TGTGCCAGCATCAGACTAGCGGGGAACCCCTACGAGCAGTACTTC; cdr3_aa: CASIRLAGNPYEQYF
v_call: TRBV5-1; j_call: TRBJ2-1; d_call: TRBD2; clone_size: NA; cdr3_nt: TGCGCCAGCAGCTTGGCCCCGACTAGCGCCAATGAGCAGTTCTTC; cdr3_aa: CASSLAPTSANEQFF
v_call: TRBV14; j_call: TRBJ2-7; d_call: TRBD1; clone_size: NA; cdr3_nt: TGTGCCAGCAGCCGGGACAGGGGGCTCGAGCAGTACTTC; cdr3_aa: CASSRDRGLEQYF
v_call: TRBV6-6; j_call: TRBJ2-7; d_call: TRBD2; clone_size: once; cdr3_nt: TGTGCCAGCAGTTACTCGATACTAGCGGGGTACGAGCAGTACTTC; cdr3_aa: CASSYSILAGYEQYF
v_call: TRBV5-1; j_call: TRBJ2-7; d_call: TRBD2; clone_size: NA; cdr3_nt: TGCGCCAGCAGCCAGGCCCCTCTAGCGGGAGGGAACTACGAGCAGTACTTC; cdr3_aa: CASSQAPLAGGNYEQYF
v_call: TRBV19; j_call: TRBJ1-1; d_call: TRBD1; clone_size: NA; cdr3_nt: TGTGCCAGTAGTCCCCAGGGGGCGGTGAACACTGAAGCTTTCTTT; cdr3_aa: CASSPQGAVNTEAFF
v_call: TRBV7-3; j_call: TRBJ2-7; d_call: TRBD2; clone_size: NA; cdr3_nt: TGTGCCAGCAGCCCGGGGGGGACCTCAACCTACGAGCAGTACTTC; cdr3_aa: CASSPGGTSTYEQYF
v_call: TRBV6-6; j_call: TRBJ2-7; d_call: TRBD1; clone_size: NA; cdr3_nt: TGTGCCAGCAGTTACATATCGGGACAGAACTACGAGCAGTACTTC; cdr3_aa: CASSYISGQNYEQYF
v_call: TRBV4-2; j_call: TRBJ2-1; d_call: TRBD1; clone_size: NA; cdr3_nt: TGTGCCAGCAGCCTCCAGCGTGGACAGGGGGAACTTGAGCAGTTCTTC; cdr3_aa: CASSLQRGQGELEQFF
v_call: TRBV19; j_call: TRBJ2-7; d_call: TRBD2; clone_size: NA; cdr3_nt: TGTGCCAGTACCATTAGCGGGGGAGCCTACGAGCAGTACTTC; cdr3_aa: CASTISGGAYEQYF
v_call: TRBV9; j_call: TRBJ1-3; d_call: NA; clone_size: NA; cdr3_nt: TGTGCCAGCAGCGTTACAGGGAGCTCTGGAAACACCATATATTTT; cdr3_aa: CASSVTGSSGNTIYF
v_call: TRBV11-2; j_call: TRBJ1-2; d_call: TRBD1; clone_size: NA; cdr3_nt: TGTGCCAGCAGCCTTCGGCAGGGGGCCAACCGTGGCTACACCTTC; cdr3_aa: CASSLRQGANRGYTF
v_call: TRBV29-1; j_call: TRBJ1-2; d_call: NA; clone_size: NA; cdr3_nt: TGCAGCGTTGACCTGGGGCGCCTCCAGTATGGCTACACCTTC; cdr3_aa: CSVDLGRLQYGYTF
v_call: TRBV7-6; j_call: TRBJ2-7; d_call: NA; clone_size: NA; cdr3_nt: TGTGCCAGCAGCATCGGACAGTCCTACGAGCAGTACTTC; cdr3_aa: CASSIGQSYEQYF
v_call: TRBV6-6; j_call: TRBJ1-2; d_call: NA; clone_size: NA; cdr3_nt: TGTGCCAGCAGGGCGGGACGGTCCTTAGGGGATGGCTACACCTTC; cdr3_aa: CASRAGRSLGDGYTF
v_call: TRBV9; j_call: TRBJ1-5; d_call: TRBD1; clone_size: NA; cdr3_nt: TGTGCCAGCAGCGCCCTCGGGACAGGCAATCAGCCCCAGCATTTT; cdr3_aa: CASSALGTGNQPQHF
v_call: TRBV19; j_call: TRBJ1-2; d_call: TRBD1; clone_size: once; cdr3_nt: TGTGCCAGTAGCAGTTGGGACAGGCGAGCTCGTGGCTACACCTTC; cdr3_aa: CASSSWDRRARGYTF
v_call: TRBV3-1/TRBV3-2; j_call: TRBJ2-7; d_call: NA; clone_size: NA; cdr3_nt: TGTGCCAGCAGCCAAACCAGGGATCGCGACGAGCAGTACTTC; cdr3_aa: CASSQTRDRDEQYF
v_call: TRBV9; j_call: TRBJ1-1; d_call: NA; clone_size: NA; cdr3_nt: TGTGCCAGCAGCCTCCGACAGACGAACACTGAAGCTTTCTTT; cdr3_aa: CASSLRQTNTEAFF
v_call: TRBV7-8; j_call: TRBJ2-3; d_call: NA; clone_size: NA; cdr3_nt: TGTGCCAGCAGCTTAGTGGTGGGTGCGGTTACGCAGTATTTT; cdr3_aa: CASSLVVGAVTQYF
v_call: TRBV20-1; j_call: TRBJ1-1; d_call: NA; clone_size: many; cdr3_nt: TGCAGTGCGGCCCCAGGGCCTGAAGCTTTCTTT; cdr3_aa: CSAAPGPEAFF
v_call: TRBV7-7; j_call: TRBJ2-5; d_call: NA; clone_size: once; cdr3_nt: TGTGCTAGCAGCTTTACAGGTTTCCAAGAGACCCAGTACTTC; cdr3_aa: CASSFTGFQETQYF
v_call: TRBV3-1/TRBV3-2; j_call: TRBJ2-3; d_call: NA; clone_size: NA; cdr3_nt: TGTGCCAGCAGCCAAGATTGGGCAGGGGCAGATACGCAGTATTTT; cdr3_aa: CASSQDWAGADTQYF
v_call: TRBV11-2; j_call: TRBJ2-3; d_call: TRBD2; clone_size: once; cdr3_nt: TGTGCCAGCAGCCGCGGACTAGCGGGGCTAGCTACGCAGTATTTT; cdr3_aa: CASSRGLAGLATQYF